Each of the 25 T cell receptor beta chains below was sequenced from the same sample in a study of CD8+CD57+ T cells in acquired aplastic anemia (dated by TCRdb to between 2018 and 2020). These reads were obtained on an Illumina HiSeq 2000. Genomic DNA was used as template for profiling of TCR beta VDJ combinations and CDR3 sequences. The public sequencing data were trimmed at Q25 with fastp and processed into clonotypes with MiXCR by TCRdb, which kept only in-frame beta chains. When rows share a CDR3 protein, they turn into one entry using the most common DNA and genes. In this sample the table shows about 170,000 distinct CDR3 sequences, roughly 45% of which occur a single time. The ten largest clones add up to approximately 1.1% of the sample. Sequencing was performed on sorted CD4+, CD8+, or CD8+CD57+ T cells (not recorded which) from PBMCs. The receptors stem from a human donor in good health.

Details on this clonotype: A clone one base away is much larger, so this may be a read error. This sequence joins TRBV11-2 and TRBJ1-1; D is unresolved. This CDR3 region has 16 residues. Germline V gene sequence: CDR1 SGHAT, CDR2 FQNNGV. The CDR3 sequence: CASSLEGPRVNTGAFF. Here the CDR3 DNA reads TGTGCCAGCAGCCTTGAAGGGCCTCGGGTGAACACTGGAGCTTTCTTT.

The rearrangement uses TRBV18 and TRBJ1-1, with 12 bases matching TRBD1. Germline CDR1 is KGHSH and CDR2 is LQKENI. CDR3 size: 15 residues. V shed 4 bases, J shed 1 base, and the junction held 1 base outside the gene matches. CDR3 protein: CASSLGQGANTEAFF. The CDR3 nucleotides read TGTGCCAGCTCACTGGGACAGGGGGCGAACACTGAAGCTTTCTTT. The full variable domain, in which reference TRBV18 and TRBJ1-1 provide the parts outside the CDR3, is NAGVMQNPRHLVRRRGQEARLRCSPMKGHSHVYWYRQLPEEGLKFMVYLQKENIIDESGMPKERFSAEFPKEGPSILRIQQVVRGDSAAYFCASSLGQGANTEAFFGQGTRLTVV.

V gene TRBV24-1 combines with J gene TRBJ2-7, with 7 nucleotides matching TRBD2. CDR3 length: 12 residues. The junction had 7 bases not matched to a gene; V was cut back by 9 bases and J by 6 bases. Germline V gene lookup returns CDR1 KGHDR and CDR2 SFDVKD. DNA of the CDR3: TGTGCCACCGCGGGGGAGCTGGGCGAGCAGTACTTC. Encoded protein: CATAGELGEQYF.

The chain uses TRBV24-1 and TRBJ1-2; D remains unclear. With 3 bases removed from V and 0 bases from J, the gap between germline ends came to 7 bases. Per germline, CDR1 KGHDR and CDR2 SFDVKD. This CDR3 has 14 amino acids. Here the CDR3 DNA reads TGTGCCACCAGTGATGCCGCCACTAACTATGGCTACACCTTC. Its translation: CATSDAATNYGYTF.

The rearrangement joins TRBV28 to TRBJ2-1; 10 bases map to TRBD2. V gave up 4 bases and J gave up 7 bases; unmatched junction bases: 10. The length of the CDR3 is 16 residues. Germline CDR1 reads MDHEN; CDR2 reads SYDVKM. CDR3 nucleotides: TGTGCCAGCAGTTCATTAGCGGGAGGCTCAGGGAATGAGCAGTTCTTC. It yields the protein CASSSLAGGSGNEQFF.

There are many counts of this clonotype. CDR3 sequence (DNA): TGTGCCAGCAGTTTCTCTGGTACGCAGTATTTT. As protein: CASSFSGTQYF. The rearrangement links TRBV12-3 or TRBV12-4 to TRBJ2-3, with unresolved D. The CDR3 is made up of 11 amino acids. V lost 3 bases and J 8 bases, leaving 6 bases between the germline ends.

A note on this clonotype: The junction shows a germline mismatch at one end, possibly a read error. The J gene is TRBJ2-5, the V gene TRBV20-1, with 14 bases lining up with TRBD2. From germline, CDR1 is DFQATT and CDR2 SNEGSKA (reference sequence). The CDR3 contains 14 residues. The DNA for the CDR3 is TGTAGTGCGCCCGGACTAGCGGGGGGAGAGACCCAGTACTTC. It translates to CSAPGLAGGETQYF.

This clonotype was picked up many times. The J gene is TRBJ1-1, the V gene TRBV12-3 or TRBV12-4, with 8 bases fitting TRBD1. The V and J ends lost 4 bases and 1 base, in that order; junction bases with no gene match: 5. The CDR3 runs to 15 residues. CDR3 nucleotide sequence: TGTGCCAGCAGTTCCGCCGGGACAGGGAACACTGAAGCTTTCTTT. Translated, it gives CASSSAGTGNTEAFF.

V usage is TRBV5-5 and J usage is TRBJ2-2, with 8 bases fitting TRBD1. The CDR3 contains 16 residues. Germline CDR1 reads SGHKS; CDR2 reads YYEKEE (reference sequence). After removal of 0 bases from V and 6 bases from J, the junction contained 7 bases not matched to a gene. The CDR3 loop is CASSLGDRGSPGELFF. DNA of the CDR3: TGTGCCAGCAGCTTGGGTGACAGGGGTTCTCCCGGGGAGCTGTTTTTT.

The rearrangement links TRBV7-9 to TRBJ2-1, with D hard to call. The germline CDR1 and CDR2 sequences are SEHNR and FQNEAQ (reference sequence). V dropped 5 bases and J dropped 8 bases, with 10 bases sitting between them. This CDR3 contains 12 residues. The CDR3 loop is CASSRGIDEQFF. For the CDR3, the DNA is TGTGCCAGCAGCAGAGGAATCGATGAGCAGTTCTTC.

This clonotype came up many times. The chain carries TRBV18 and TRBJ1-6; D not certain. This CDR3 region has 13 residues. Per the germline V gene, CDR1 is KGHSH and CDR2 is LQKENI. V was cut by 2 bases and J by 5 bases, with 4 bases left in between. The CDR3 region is CASSPGNNSPLHF. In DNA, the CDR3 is TGTGCCAGCTCACCAGGGAATAATTCACCCCTCCACTTT.

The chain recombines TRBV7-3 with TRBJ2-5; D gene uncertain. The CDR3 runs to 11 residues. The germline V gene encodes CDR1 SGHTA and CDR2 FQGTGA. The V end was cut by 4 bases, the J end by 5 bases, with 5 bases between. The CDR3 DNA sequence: TGTGCCAGCAGCTCTCCCGAGACCCAGTACTTC. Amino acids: CASSSPETQYF.

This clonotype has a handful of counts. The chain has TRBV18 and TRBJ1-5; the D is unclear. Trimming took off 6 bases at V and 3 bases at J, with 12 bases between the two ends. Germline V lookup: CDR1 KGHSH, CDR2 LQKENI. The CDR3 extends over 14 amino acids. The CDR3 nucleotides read TGTGCCAGCTCGTTAGGCGGATTCAATCAGCCCCAGCATTTT. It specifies CASSLGGFNQPQHF.

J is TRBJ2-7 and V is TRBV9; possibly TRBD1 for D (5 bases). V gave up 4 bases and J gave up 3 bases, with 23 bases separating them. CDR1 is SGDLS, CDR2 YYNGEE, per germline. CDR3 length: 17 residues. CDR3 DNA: TGTGCCAGCAGCCCCGCACTACTCCGCAGGGCTTGCTACGAGCAGTACTTC. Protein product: CASSPALLRRACYEQYF.

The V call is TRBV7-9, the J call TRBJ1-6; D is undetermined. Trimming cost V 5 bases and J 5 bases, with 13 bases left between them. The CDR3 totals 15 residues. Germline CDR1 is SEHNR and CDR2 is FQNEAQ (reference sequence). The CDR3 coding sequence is TGTGCCAGCAGCCTCCCGCCGGATAATAATTCACCCCTCCACTTT. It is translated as CASSLPPDNNSPLHF.

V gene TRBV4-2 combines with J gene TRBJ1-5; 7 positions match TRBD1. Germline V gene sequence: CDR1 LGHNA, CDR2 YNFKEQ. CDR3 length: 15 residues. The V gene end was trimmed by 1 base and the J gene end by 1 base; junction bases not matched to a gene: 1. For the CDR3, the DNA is TGTGCCAGCAGCCAAGCAGGGGGAAGCAATCAGCCCCAGCATTTT. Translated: CASSQAGGSNQPQHF.

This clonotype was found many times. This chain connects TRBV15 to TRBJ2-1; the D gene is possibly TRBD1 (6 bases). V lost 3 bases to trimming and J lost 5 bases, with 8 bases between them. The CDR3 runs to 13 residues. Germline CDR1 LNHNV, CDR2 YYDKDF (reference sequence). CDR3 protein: CATSRGANNEQFF. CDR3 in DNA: TGTGCCACCAGCAGGGGGGCCAACAATGAGCAGTTCTTC.

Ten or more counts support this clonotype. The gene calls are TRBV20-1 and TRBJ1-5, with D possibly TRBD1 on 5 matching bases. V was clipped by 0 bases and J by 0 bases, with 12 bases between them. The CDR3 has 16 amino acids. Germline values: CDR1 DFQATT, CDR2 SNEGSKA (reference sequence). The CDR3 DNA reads TGCAGTGCTAGAGATCCGGGGCCGATTAGCAATCAGCCCCAGCATTTT. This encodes CSARDPGPISNQPQHF.

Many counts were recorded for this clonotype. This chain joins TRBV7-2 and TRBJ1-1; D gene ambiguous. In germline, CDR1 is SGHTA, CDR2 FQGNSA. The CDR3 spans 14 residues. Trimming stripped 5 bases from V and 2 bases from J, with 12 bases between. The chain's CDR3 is CASSPQYANTEAFF. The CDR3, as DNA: TGTGCCAGCAGCCCGCAGTATGCAAACACTGAAGCTTTCTTT.

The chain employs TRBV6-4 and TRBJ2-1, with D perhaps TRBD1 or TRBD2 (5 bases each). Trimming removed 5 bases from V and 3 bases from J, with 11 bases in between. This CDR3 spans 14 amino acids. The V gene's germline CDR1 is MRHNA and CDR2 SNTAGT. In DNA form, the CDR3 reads TGTGCCAGCAGTTACGGGACCAACTACAATGAGCAGTTCTTC. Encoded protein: CASSYGTNYNEQFF.

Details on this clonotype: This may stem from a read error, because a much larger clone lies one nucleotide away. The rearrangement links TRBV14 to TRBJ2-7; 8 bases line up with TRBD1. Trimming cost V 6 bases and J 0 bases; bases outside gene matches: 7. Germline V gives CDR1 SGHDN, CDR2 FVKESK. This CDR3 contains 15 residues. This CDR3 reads CASRQATGGSYEQYF. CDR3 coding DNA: TGTGCCAGCAGGCAGGCCACAGGGGGCTCCTACGAGCAGTACTTC.

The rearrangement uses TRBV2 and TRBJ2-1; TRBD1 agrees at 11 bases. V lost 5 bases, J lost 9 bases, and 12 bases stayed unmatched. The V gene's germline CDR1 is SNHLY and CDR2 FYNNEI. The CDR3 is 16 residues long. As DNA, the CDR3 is TGTGCCAGCAGTTCCGGGACAGGGGGGATCCGGGGTGAGCAGTTCTTC. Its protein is CASSSGTGGIRGEQFF.

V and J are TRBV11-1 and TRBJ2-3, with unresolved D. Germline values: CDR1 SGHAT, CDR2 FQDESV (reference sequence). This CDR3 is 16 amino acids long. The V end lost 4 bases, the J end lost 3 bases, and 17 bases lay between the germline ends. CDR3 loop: CASSSNVETGTDTQYF. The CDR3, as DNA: TGTGCCAGCAGCTCCAATGTCGAAACGGGTACAGATACGCAGTATTTT.

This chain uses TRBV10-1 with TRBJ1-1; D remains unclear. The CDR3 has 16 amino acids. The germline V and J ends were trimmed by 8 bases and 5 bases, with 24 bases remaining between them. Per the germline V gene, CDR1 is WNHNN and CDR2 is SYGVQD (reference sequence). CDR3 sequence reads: CASGERYRVRWTEAFF. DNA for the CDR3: TGCGCCAGCGGGGAGAGGTATCGGGTTAGGTGGACTGAAGCTTTCTTT.

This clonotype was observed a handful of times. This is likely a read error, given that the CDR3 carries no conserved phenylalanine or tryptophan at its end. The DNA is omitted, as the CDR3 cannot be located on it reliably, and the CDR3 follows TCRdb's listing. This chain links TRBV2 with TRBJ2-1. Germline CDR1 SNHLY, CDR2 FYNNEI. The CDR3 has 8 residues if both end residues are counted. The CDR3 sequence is CASSWRGL.